A single sample gave rise to the 2 T cell receptor beta chains below, sequenced in a study of blood T cell repertoires in COVID-19. TCRdb keeps only in-frame clones here, not all; method: immunoSEQ multiplex PCR. The sample shows over 250,000 clones, 83% of them seen only once. Material: peripheral blood. The receptors originated from a woman between 50 and 59 years old who had recovered from COVID-19.

V usage is TRBV27 and J usage is TRBJ2-3; TRBD2 aligns across 12 bases. V was pared by 4 bases and J by 1 base, with 15 bases of the junction left unmatched. Germline CDR1 and CDR2: MNHEY and SMNVEV (reference sequence). This CDR3 region has 20 residues. The CDR3 DNA reads as TGTGCCAGCAGTTCCTTACTAGCGGGAGGACTCATGGCAGGCACAGATACGCAGTATTTT. The encoded protein is CASSSLLAGGLMAGTDTQYF.

The V and J genes are TRBV5-4 and TRBJ2-7, with 11 positions matching TRBD2. Germline CDR1 and CDR2: SGHNT and YYREEE (reference sequence). This CDR3 is built from 15 residues. The ends lost 3 bases at V and 3 bases at J; junction bases unmatched: 5. The CDR3 loop is CASSSSGLAVYEQYF. The CDR3 DNA reads TGTGCCAGCAGCTCATCGGGACTAGCGGTCTACGAGCAGTACTTC. Based on the CDR3 plus reference TRBV5-4 and TRBJ2-7, the full variable domain is ETGVTQSPTHLIKTRGQQVTLRCSSQSGHNTVSWYQQALGQGPQFIFQYYREEENGRGNFPPRFSGLQFPNYSSELNVNALELDDSALYLCASSSSGLAVYEQYFGPGTRLTVT.